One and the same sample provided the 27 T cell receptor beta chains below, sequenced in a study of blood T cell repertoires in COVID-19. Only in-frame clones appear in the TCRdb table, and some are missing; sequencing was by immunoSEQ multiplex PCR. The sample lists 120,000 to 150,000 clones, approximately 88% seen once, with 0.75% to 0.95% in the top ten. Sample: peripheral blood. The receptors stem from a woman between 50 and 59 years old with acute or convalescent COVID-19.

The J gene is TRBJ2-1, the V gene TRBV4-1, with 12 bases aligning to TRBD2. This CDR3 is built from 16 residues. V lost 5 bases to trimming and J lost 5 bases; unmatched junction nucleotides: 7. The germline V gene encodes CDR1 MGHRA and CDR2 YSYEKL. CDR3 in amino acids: CASSLMTSGGNNEQFF. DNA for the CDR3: TGCGCCAGCAGCTTAATGACTAGCGGGGGTAACAATGAGCAGTTCTTC.

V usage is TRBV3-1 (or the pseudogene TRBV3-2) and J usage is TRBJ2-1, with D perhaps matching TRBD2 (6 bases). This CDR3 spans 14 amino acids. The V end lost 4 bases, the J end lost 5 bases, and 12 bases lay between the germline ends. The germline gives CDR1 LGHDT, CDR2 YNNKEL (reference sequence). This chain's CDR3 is CASSPGLRNNEQFF. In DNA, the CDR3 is TGTGCCAGCAGCCCGGGACTTCGGAACAATGAGCAGTTCTTC.

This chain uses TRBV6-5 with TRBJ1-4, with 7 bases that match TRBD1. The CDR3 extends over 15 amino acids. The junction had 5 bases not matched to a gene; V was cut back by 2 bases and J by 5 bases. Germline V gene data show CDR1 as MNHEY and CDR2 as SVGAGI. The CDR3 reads CASSYGGTENEKLFF. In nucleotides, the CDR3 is TGTGCCAGCAGTTACGGAGGGACAGAAAATGAAAAACTGTTTTTT.

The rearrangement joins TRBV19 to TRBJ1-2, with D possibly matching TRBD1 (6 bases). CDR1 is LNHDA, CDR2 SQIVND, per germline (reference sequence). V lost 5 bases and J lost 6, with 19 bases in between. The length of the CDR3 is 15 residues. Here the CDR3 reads CASSPFSRGQDGYTF. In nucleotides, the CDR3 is TGTGCCAGTAGTCCATTTTCCAGGGGTCAAGATGGCTACACCTTC.

The CDR3 sequence is CAIGGGYNQPQHF. The DNA for the CDR3 is TGTGCCATCGGGGGGGGGTACAATCAGCCCCAGCATTTT. The chain has TRBV6-5 and TRBJ1-5, with a tentative D call TRBD1 (5 bases). Germline CDR1 and CDR2: MNHEY and SVGAGI. The V end was cut by 10 bases, the J end by 3 bases, with 13 bases between. The CDR3 loop spans 13 amino acids.

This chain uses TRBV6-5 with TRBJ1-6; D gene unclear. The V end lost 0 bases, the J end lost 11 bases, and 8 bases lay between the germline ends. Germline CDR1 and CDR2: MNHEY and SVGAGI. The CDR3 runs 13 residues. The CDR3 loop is CASSYSSPPPLHF. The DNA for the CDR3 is TGTGCCAGCAGTTACTCGAGCCCCCCACCCCTCCACTTT.

The CDR3 bases are TGTGCCAGCAGCCGAGTCGACACGGCTGAGCAGTTCTTC. It specifies CASSRVDTAEQFF. V and J are TRBV5-4 and TRBJ2-1; no clear D gene. V was pared by 4 bases and J by 9 bases, with 14 bases between. The CDR3 runs to 13 residues. CDR1 is SGHNT, CDR2 YYREEE, per germline (reference sequence).

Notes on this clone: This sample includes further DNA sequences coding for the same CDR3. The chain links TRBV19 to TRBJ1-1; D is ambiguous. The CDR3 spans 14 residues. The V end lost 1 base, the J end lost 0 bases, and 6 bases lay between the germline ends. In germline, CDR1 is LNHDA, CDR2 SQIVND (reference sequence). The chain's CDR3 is CASSIGQMNTEAFF. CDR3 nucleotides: TGTGCCAGTAGTATAGGGCAGATGAACACTGAAGCTTTCTTT.

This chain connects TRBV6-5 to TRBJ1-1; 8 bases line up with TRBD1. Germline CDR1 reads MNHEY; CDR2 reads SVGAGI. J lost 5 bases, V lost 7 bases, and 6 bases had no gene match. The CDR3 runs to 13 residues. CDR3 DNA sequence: TGTGCCAGCATTTGGACAGGGAGGACTGAAGCTTTCTTT. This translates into CASIWTGRTEAFF.

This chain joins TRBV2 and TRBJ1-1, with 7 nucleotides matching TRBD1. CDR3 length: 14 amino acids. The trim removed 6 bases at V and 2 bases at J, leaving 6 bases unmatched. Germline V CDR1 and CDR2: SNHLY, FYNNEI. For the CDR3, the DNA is TGTGCCAGCAGCCGTCGACAGGGTAACACTGAAGCTTTCTTT. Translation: CASSRRQGNTEAFF.

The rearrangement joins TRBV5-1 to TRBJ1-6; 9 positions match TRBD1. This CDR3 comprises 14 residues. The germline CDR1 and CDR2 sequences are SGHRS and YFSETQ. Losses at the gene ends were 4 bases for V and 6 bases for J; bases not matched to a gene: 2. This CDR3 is CASSTDRGNSPLHF. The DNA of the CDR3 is TGCGCCAGCAGCACGGACAGGGGTAATTCACCCCTCCACTTT.

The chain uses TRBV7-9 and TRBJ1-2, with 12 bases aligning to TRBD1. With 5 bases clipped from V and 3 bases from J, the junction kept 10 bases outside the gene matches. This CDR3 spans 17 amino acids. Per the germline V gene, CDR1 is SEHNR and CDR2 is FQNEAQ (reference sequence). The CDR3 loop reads CASSIRDRGLLDYGYTF. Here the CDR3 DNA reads TGTGCCAGCAGCATCCGGGACAGGGGGCTGTTGGACTATGGCTACACCTTC.

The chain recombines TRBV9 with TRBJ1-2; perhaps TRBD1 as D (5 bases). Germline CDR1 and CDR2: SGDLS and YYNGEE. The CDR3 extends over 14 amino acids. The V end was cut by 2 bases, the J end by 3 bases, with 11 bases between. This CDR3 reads CASSVSGTHYGYTF. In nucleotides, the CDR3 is TGTGCCAGCAGCGTTTCCGGGACTCACTATGGCTACACCTTC.

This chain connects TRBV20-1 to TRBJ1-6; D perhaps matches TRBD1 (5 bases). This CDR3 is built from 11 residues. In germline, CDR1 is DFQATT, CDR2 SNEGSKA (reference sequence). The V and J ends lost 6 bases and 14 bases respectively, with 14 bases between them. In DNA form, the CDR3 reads TGCAGTGCCCCGGGGGGGGATTCCCTCCACTTT. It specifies CSAPGGDSLHF.

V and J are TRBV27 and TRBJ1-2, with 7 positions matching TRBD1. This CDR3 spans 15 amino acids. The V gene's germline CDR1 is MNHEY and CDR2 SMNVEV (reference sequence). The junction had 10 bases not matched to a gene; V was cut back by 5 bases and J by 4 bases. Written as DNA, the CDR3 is TGTGCCAGCAGTCCTGGGACAGTGGGAAGCTATGGCTACACCTTC. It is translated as CASSPGTVGSYGYTF.

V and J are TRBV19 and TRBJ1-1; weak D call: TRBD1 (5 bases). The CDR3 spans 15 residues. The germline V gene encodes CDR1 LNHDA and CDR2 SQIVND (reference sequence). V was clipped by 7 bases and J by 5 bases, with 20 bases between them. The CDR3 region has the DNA TGTGCCAGTACCCTGGGGGGGGTGAGGAATACTGAAGCTTTCTTT. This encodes CASTLGGVRNTEAFF.

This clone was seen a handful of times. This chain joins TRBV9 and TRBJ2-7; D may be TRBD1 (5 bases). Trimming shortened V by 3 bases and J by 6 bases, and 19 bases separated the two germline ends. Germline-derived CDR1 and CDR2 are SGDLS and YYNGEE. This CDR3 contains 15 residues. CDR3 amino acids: CASSAVNGWGFEQYF. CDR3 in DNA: TGTGCCAGCAGCGCCGTTAATGGGTGGGGCTTCGAGCAGTACTTC.

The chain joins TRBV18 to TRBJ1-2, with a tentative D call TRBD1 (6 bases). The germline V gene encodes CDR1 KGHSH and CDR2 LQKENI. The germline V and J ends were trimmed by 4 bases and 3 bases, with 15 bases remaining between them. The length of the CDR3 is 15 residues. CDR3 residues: CASSRTGIMDYGYTF. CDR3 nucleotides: TGTGCCAGCTCACGAACAGGGATTATGGACTATGGCTACACCTTC.

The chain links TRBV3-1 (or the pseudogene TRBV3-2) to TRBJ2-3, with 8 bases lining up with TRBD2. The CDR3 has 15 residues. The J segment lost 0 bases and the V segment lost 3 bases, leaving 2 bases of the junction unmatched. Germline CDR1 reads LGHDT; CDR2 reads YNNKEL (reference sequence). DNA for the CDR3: TGTGCCAGCAGCCAGTCTAGCGGGAGCACAGATACGCAGTATTTT. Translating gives CASSQSSGSTDTQYF.

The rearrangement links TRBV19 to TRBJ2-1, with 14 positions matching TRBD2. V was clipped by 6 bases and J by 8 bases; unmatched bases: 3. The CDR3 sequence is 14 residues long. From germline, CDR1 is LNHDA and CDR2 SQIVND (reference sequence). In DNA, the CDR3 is TGTGCCAGTAGAGGGACTAGCGGGAGATATGAGCAGTTCTTC. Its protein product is CASRGTSGRYEQFF.

CDR3 nucleotides: TGTGCCAGCAGCCAAGGCGGGGGCCGCTACGAGCAGTACTTC. Its translation: CASSQGGGRYEQYF. This chain uses TRBV14 with TRBJ2-7, with a weak D call TRBD2 (7 bases). This CDR3 region has 14 residues. Germline CDR1 and CDR2: SGHDN and FVKESK. V lost 1 base to trimming and J lost 3 bases, with 10 bases between them.

The CDR3 DNA reads as TGTGCCAGCAGCTTAGAGCCGGGATACACTGAAGCTTTCTTT. Amino acids: CASSLEPGYTEAFF. The chain has TRBV7-9 and TRBJ1-1; no clear D gene. Germline assignment: CDR1 SEHNR and CDR2 FQNEAQ (reference sequence). Trimming removed 1 base at V and 3 bases at J, with 9 bases between. The CDR3 consists of 14 residues.

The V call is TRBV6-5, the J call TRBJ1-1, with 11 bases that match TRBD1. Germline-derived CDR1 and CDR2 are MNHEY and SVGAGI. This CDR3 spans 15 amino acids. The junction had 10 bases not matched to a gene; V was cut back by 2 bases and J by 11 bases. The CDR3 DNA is TGTGCCAGCAGTTACACTGGACAGGGGGCGTACCATGCTTTCTTT. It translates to CASSYTGQGAYHAFF.

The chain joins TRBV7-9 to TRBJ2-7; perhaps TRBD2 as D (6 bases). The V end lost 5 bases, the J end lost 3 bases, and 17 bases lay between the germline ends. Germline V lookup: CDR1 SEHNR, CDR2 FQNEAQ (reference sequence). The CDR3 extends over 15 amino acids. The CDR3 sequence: CASSPEVGSGYEQYF. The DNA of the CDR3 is TGTGCCAGCAGCCCCGAGGTTGGTAGCGGCTACGAGCAGTACTTC.

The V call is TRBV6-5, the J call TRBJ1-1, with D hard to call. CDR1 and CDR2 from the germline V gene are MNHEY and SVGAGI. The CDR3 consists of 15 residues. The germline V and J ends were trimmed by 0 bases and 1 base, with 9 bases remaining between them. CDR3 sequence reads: CASSYSTAPNTEAFF. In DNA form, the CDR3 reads TGTGCCAGCAGTTACTCAACCGCGCCGAACACTGAAGCTTTCTTT.

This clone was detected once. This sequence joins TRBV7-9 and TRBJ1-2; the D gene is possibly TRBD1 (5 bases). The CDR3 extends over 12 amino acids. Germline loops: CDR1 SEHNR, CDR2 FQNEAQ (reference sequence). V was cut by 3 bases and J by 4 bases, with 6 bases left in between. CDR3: CASSFDSYGYTF. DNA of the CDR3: TGTGCCAGCAGCTTCGACAGCTATGGCTACACCTTC.

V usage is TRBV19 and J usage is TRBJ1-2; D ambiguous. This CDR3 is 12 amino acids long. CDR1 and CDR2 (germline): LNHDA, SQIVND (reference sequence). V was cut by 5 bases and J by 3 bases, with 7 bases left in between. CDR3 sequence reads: CASSLADYGYTF. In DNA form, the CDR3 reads TGTGCCAGTAGTTTGGCAGACTATGGCTACACCTTC.